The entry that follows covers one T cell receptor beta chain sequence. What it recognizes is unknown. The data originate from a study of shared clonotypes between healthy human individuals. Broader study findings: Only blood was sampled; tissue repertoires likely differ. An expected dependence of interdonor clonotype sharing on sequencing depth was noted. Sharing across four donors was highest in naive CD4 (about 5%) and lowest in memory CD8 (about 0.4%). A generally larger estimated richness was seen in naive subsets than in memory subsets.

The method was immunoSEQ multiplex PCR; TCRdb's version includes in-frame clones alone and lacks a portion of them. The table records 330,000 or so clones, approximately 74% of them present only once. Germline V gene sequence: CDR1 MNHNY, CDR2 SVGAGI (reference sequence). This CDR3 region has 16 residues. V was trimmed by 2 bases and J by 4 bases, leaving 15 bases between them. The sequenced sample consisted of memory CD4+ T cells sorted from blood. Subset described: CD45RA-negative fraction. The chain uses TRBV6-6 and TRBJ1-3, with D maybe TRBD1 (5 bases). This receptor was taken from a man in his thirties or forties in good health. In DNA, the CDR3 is TGTGCCAGCAGTTACACCGGACAATGGCCCGGAAACACCATATATTTT. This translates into CASSYTGQWPGNTIYF.